One and the same sample provided the 2 T cell receptor beta chains below, sequenced in a study of blood T cell repertoires in COVID-19. Clones were sequenced by immunoSEQ multiplex PCR, and TCRdb holds only the in-frame ones, with some missing. The sample contains approximately 350,000 clones, roughly 90% of which appear only once. Sequencing was done on a sample of peripheral blood. Receptors originate from a woman between 25 and 40 years old with COVID-19, enrolled during active disease.

This chain uses TRBV5-1 with TRBJ1-1; D is possibly TRBD1 (5 bases). CDR1 SGHRS and CDR2 YFSETQ come from the germline V gene. The CDR3 is 14 amino acids. The V end lost 3 bases, the J end lost 1 base, and 10 bases lay between the germline ends. In DNA, the CDR3 is TGCGCCAGCAGCTACCGAACAGGGAACACTGAAGCTTTCTTT. Protein product: CASSYRTGNTEAFF.

The chain has TRBV19 and TRBJ1-1; D is unresolved. Germline lookup yields CDR1 LNHDA and CDR2 SQIVND (reference sequence). Trimming shortened V by 4 bases and J by 6 bases, and 18 bases separated the two germline ends. CDR3 length: 15 amino acids. The CDR3 nucleotides read TGTGCCAGTAGTACAAGGGAGACGGGGAGCGCTGAAGCTTTCTTT. This sequence encodes CASSTRETGSAEAFF.